Detailed here is one T cell receptor beta chain. The antigen remains unidentified. TCRdb independently ran MiXCR on the RT-PCR reads; one entry per CDR3 protein. The top ten clones hold less than 15% of a sample with fewer than 700,000 distinct CDR3 sequences, over 10% of them seen once. These data belong to a study of response to subunit inactivated influenza vaccine. Overall study results and limits: After each seasonal influenza vaccination, few new T cells are recruited, the authors suggested.

V dropped 8 bases and J dropped 3 bases, with 14 bases sitting between them. The CDR3 spans 13 residues. This chain uses TRBV12-3 or TRBV12-4 with TRBJ2-7; D is ambiguous. This sample comprised PBMCs from blood, obtained roughly 48 days after vaccination. The TCR was taken from a man in his forties or fifties who received an inactivated influenza vaccine. CDR3 sequence (DNA): TGTGCCAGCGCCACAACGGGCAGCTACGAGCAGTACTTC. It yields the protein CASATTGSYEQYF.